These 24 T cell receptor beta chains were all obtained from the same sample, sequenced in a study of cytomegalovirus exposure and HLA in healthy donors. Both 60 Vbeta primers and 13 Jbeta primers went into the PCR. Profiled with immunoSEQ multiplex PCR; TCRdb holds only in-frame clones, not every one. The repertoire holds 120,000 or so clones, with 10% to 13% as singletons. Sample: PBMCs. Receptors originate from a woman younger than 35 in good health and CMV-seropositive.

The chain has TRBV11-3 and TRBJ2-1; the match to TRBD1 covers 7 bases. This CDR3 comprises 14 residues. Germline lookup yields CDR1 SGHNT and CDR2 YENEEA. Trimming cost V 5 bases and J 4 bases; bases outside gene matches: 5. CDR3 sequence: CASSPWGQYNEQFF. Written as DNA, the CDR3 is TGTGCCAGCAGCCCTTGGGGACAGTACAATGAGCAGTTCTTC.

This clone has only a few counts. This sequence joins TRBV2 and TRBJ1-2, with 7 bases fitting TRBD1. Germline trimming cut 8 bases from V and 2 bases from J; bases unmatched to any gene: 8. CDR3 length equals 14 residues. Germline V gene lookup returns CDR1 SNHLY and CDR2 FYNNEI. The CDR3 DNA is TGTGCCAGCGGTGGGAGGACAGGAAACTATGGCTACACCTTC. Protein product: CASGGRTGNYGYTF.

This clone turned up a few times. Different DNA sequences within this sample yield the same CDR3. The chain is built from TRBV6-5 and TRBJ1-2, with 10 positions matching TRBD1. The CDR3 sequence is 13 residues long. Looked up from germline, CDR1 is MNHEY and CDR2 is SVGAGI. The ends lost 5 bases at V and 8 bases at J; junction bases unmatched: 5. The CDR3 region has the DNA TGTGCCAGCAGTCCGGGACAGGGGAACGGCTACACCTTC. It yields the protein CASSPGQGNGYTF.

V usage is TRBV28 and J usage is TRBJ2-5; D may be TRBD2 (5 bases). Trimming removed 1 base at V and 4 bases at J, with 22 bases between. Per the germline V gene, CDR1 is MDHEN and CDR2 is SYDVKM. This CDR3 contains 18 residues. In DNA form, the CDR3 reads TGTGCCAGCAGTTTATTCCGTGGGATACCGAGCGGCGGAGAGACCCAGTACTTC. It yields the protein CASSLFRGIPSGGETQYF.

This clone has only one observation. The rearrangement uses TRBV14 and TRBJ1-6; 7 nucleotides line up with TRBD1. V lost 0 bases to trimming and J lost 4 bases; unmatched junction nucleotides: 0. The V gene's germline CDR1 is SGHDN and CDR2 FVKESK. The CDR3 spans 15 residues. The CDR3: CASSQEQGYNSPLHF. The DNA for the CDR3 is TGTGCCAGCAGCCAAGAACAGGGGTATAATTCACCCCTCCACTTT. Combining the CDR3 with reference TRBV14 and TRBJ1-6 gives the whole variable domain EAGVTQFPSHSVIEKGQTVTLRCDPISGHDNLYWYRRVMGKEIKFLLHFVKESKQDESGMPNNRFLAERTGGTYSTLKVQPAELEDSGVYFCASSQEQGYNSPLHFGNGTRLTVT.

The chain is built from TRBV28 and TRBJ2-7, with TRBD2 as a possible D gene (6 bases). Trimming cost V 6 bases and J 3 bases, with 18 bases left between them. Germline V gene data show CDR1 as MDHEN and CDR2 as SYDVKM. There are 15 residues in the CDR3. The CDR3 here is CASRRRDSGNYEQYF. The CDR3 DNA sequence: TGTGCCAGCAGAAGACGGGACTCGGGAAACTACGAGCAGTACTTC. Full variable domain (remainder filled in from reference TRBV28 and TRBJ2-7): DVKVTQSSRYLVKRTGEKVFLECVQDMDHENMFWYRQDPGLGLRLIYFSYDVKMKEKGDIPEGYSVSREKKERFSLILESASTNQTSMYLCASRRRDSGNYEQYFGPGTRLTVT.

The chain employs TRBV2 and TRBJ1-5; TRBD1 matches 8 bases. The CDR3 covers 16 residues. Losses at the gene ends were 4 bases for V and 6 bases for J; bases not matched to a gene: 11. Germline CDR1 is SNHLY and CDR2 is FYNNEI. This chain's CDR3 is CASSGQQGVIGQPQHF. The CDR3 nucleotides are TGTGCCAGCAGTGGACAACAGGGGGTTATAGGTCAGCCCCAGCATTTT.

This clone has a handful of counts. The rearrangement uses TRBV5-8 and TRBJ2-7; 11 bases line up with TRBD2. This CDR3 has 15 residues. Germline trimming cut 4 bases from V and 5 bases from J; bases unmatched to any gene: 8. The germline gives CDR1 SGHTS, CDR2 YDEGEE. CDR3 nucleotide sequence: TGTGCCAGCAGCCGGCCACTAGCGGGAGCCCACGAGCAGTACTTC. Its translation is CASSRPLAGAHEQYF.

This clone was detected only a few times. In DNA form, the CDR3 reads TGTGCCAGCAGTTACACTCAGGGAAATGGCTACACCTTC. The encoded protein is CASSYTQGNGYTF. The chain combines TRBV6-6 with TRBJ1-2, with D perhaps matching TRBD1 (5 bases). The germline gives CDR1 MNHNY, CDR2 SVGAGI (reference sequence). The V and J ends lost 2 bases and 6 bases respectively, with 10 bases between them. CDR3 length: 13 residues.

The chain employs TRBV5-8 and TRBJ2-1; D possibly corresponds to TRBD2 (6 bases). CDR1 is SGHTS and CDR2 is YDEGEE in the germline V gene. Trimming stripped 1 base from V and 12 bases from J, with 14 bases between. This CDR3 contains 13 residues. CDR3 in DNA: TGTGCCAGCAGCTTGCGCGCGGACTATTGGCAGTTCTTC. Amino acid sequence: CASSLRADYWQFF.

A few counts support this clone. The chain recombines TRBV19 with TRBJ2-7; possibly TRBD1 for D (5 bases). The CDR3 totals 14 residues. In germline, CDR1 is LNHDA, CDR2 SQIVND (reference sequence). Trimming removed 5 bases at V and 3 bases at J, with 14 bases between. The CDR3 spells CASSPQVAGYEQYF. CDR3 DNA sequence: TGTGCCAGTAGTCCACAGGTAGCAGGCTACGAGCAGTACTTC.

This clone was counted a few times. The rearrangement joins TRBV12-5 to TRBJ2-5, with TRBD2 as a possible D gene (6 bases). This CDR3 is 13 amino acids long. Trimming removed 5 bases from V and 5 bases from J, with 12 bases in between. Germline V CDR1 and CDR2: LGHNT, FRNRAP. DNA for the CDR3: TGTGCTAGTGGTAGACTAGGAGAGGAGACCCAGTACTTC. It codes for CASGRLGEETQYF.

CDR3 bases: TGTGCCAGTAGTCCCTATACAGGGGACCAAGAGACCCAGTACTTC. It is translated as CASSPYTGDQETQYF. The J gene is TRBJ2-5, the V gene TRBV19; TRBD1 agrees at 7 bases. Trimming at V came to 5 bases and at J to 0 bases, leaving 6 bases not matched to a gene. CDR3 size: 15 residues. CDR1 and CDR2 (germline): LNHDA, SQIVND (reference sequence).

DNA for the CDR3: TGTGCCAGCAGCTTAGTTCGGGGAAGCTCCTACAATGAGCAGTTCTTC. This sequence encodes CASSLVRGSSYNEQFF. This chain uses TRBV7-9 with TRBJ2-1, with D possibly matching TRBD2 (5 bases). The CDR3 spans 16 residues. Trimming removed 1 base at V and 0 bases at J, with 10 bases between. Germline CDR1 is SEHNR and CDR2 is FQNEAQ (reference sequence). Supplemented by reference TRBV7-9 and TRBJ2-1, the full variable domain reads DTGVSQNPRHKITKRGQNVTFRCDPISEHNRLYWYRQTLGQGPEFLTYFQNEAQLEKSRLLSDRFSAERPKGSFSTLEIQRTEQGDSAMYLCASSLVRGSSYNEQFFGPGTRLTVL.

This clone has more than one count but fewer than ten. V and J are TRBV2 and TRBJ1-2; D not certain. The CDR3 loop spans 11 amino acids. Germline CDR1 reads SNHLY; CDR2 reads FYNNEI. Deletions cut 8 bases from V and 3 bases from J, with 7 bases between. The CDR3 DNA reads TGTGCCAGCCAACAGTACTATGGCTACACCTTC. Its protein product is CASQQYYGYTF.

In nucleotides, the CDR3 is TGTGCCAGCAGCTACGACAGGGGATCCTACGAGCAGTACTTC. The encoded protein is CASSYDRGSYEQYF. This chain uses TRBV11-2 with TRBJ2-7, with 8 bases identical to TRBD1. Germline V gives CDR1 SGHAT, CDR2 FQNNGV. V lost 4 bases, J lost 1 base, and 3 bases stayed unmatched. The CDR3 covers 14 residues.

The chain combines TRBV10-3 with TRBJ1-1; tentatively, D is TRBD1 (5 bases). The CDR3 totals 14 residues. Trimming took off 10 bases at V and 4 bases at J, with 19 bases between the two ends. Germline assignment: CDR1 ENHRY and CDR2 SYGVKD. CDR3: CATSDLGGITEAFF. CDR3 bases: TGTGCCACCTCTGACCTTGGGGGGATCACTGAAGCTTTCTTT.

The chain links TRBV9 to TRBJ2-2, with 9 bases fitting TRBD2. Germline V lookup: CDR1 SGDLS, CDR2 YYNGEE. V was clipped by 7 bases and J by 4 bases; unmatched bases: 8. The CDR3 totals 15 residues. The CDR3 region has the DNA TGTGCCAGCGGCGGGAGGGGGCAGACCACCGGGGAGCTGTTTTTT. Protein sequence: CASGGRGQTTGELFF.

The rearrangement links TRBV7-9 to TRBJ2-2, with 7 bases matching TRBD2. CDR3 length equals 13 residues. Per germline, CDR1 SEHNR and CDR2 FQNEAQ (reference sequence). V lost 9 bases and J lost 4; bases outside the gene matches: 5. The DNA of the CDR3 is TGTGCCAGTGGGTCTAGCGGCACCGGGGAGCTGTTTTTT. Its translation is CASGSSGTGELFF.

This clone has a handful of counts. This chain uses TRBV7-3 with TRBJ1-1; a weak D match, TRBD1 (5 bases). There are 11 residues in the CDR3. CDR1 and CDR2 from the germline V gene are SGHTA and FQGTGA. Trimming removed 5 bases from V and 8 bases from J, with 9 bases in between. DNA for the CDR3: TGTGCCAGCAGCCGTGGGGGGGAAGCTTTCTTT. It translates to CASSRGGEAFF.

This rearrangement joins TRBV6-6 to TRBJ1-1; perhaps TRBD1 as D (6 bases). Germline V gives CDR1 MNHNY, CDR2 SVGAGI (reference sequence). Trimming cost V 2 bases and J 5 bases, with 18 bases left between them. CDR3 size: 16 residues. The CDR3 here is CASSYPPGHVKTEAFF. Written as DNA, the CDR3 is TGTGCCAGCAGTTACCCCCCGGGACACGTCAAAACTGAAGCTTTCTTT.

This clone showed up just a few times. V usage is TRBV10-3 and J usage is TRBJ2-5, with 7 bases matching TRBD1. J lost 4 bases, V lost 3 bases, and 5 bases had no gene match. Per germline, CDR1 ENHRY and CDR2 SYGVKD. This CDR3 is built from 14 residues. Here the CDR3 reads CAISDMAGGETQYF. Written as DNA, the CDR3 is TGTGCCATCAGTGATATGGCAGGGGGAGAGACCCAGTACTTC.

This clone was observed a handful of times. The rearrangement links TRBV2 to TRBJ2-2; D unresolved. This CDR3 is 14 amino acids long. Germline V gives CDR1 SNHLY, CDR2 FYNNEI. Trimming cost V 4 bases and J 1 base, with 7 bases left between them. CDR3 residues: CASSGAGNTGELFF. Here the CDR3 DNA reads TGTGCCAGCAGTGGGGCAGGGAACACCGGGGAGCTGTTTTTT. Supplemented by reference TRBV2 and TRBJ2-2, the full variable domain reads EPEVTQTPSHQVTQMGQEVILRCVPISNHLYFYWYRQILGQKVEFLVSFYNNEISEKSEIFDDQFSVERPDGSNFTLKIRSTKLEDSAMYFCASSGAGNTGELFFGEGSRLTVL.

The table lists this clone with a few counts. The chain carries TRBV18 and TRBJ2-7; tentative D call: TRBD1 (6 bases). V was clipped by 2 bases and J by 3 bases, with 14 bases between them. The CDR3 consists of 15 residues. Germline V gene sequence: CDR1 KGHSH, CDR2 LQKENI. The CDR3 DNA reads TGTGCCAGCTCACCAGTCGGGGACAACCACTACGAGCAGTACTTC. Translating it yields CASSPVGDNHYEQYF.